This T cell receptor (beta chain) was recovered during a study of cytomegalovirus exposure and HLA in healthy donors. About the study: Later, an analysis reported that the 95 to 150 validation repertoires had used the same platform as the roughly 660 first-cohort repertoires.

TCRdb keeps only in-frame clones here, not all; method: immunoSEQ multiplex PCR. The sample yields 120,000 or so clones, 75% to 90% seen once. The CDR3 covers 14 residues. In germline, CDR1 is SGHRS, CDR2 YFSETQ. The V end lost 6 bases, the J end lost 0 bases, and 12 bases lay between the germline ends. The chain joins TRBV5-1 to TRBJ1-1, with D perhaps TRBD1 (5 bases). The source is a woman aged 18-35 years in good health and CMV-seronegative. The sequenced sample was PBMCs. The CDR3 spells CASNRAGVNTEAFF. In nucleotides, the CDR3 is TGCGCCAGCAACCGGGCGGGGGTGAACACTGAAGCTTTCTTT.